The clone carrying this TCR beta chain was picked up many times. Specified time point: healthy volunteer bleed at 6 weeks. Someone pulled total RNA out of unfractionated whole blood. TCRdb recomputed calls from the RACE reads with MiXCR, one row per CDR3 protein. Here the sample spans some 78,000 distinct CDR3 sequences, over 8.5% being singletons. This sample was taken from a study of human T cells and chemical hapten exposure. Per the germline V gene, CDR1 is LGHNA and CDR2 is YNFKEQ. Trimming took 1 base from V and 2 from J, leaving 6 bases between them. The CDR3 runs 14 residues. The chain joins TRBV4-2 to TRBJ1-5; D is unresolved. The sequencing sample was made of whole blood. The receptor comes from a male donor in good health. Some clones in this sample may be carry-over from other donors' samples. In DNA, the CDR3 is TGTGCCAGCAGCCAAGGGGCAGGCAATCAGCCCCAGCATTTT. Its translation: CASSQGAGNQPQHF.